These 22 T cell receptor beta chains came from one sample sequenced in a study of regulatory T cells in long-lasting Graves disease. Assembly of TCR beta libraries relied on iRepertoire HTBI primers together with Arm-PCR of CDR3 regions. From the multiplex PCR reads, TCRdb called clonotypes with MiXCR, one entry per CDR3 protein. This table has about 540,000 distinct CDR3 sequences, about 13% appearing once. Time point given: newly diagnosed GD, antithyroid drugs for less than 3 months. The TCR library was made from RNA that had been extracted from PBMCs in TRIzol. These same data were also listed under a study on T cells in Graves' hyperthyroidism and ophthalmopathy.

The sequencing here drew on peripheral blood mononuclear cells (PBMCs), taken at new diagnosis, from a patient treated with antithyroid drugs. All receptors come from a man younger than 40 with Graves disease.

The chain uses TRBV5-1 and TRBJ2-2; tentative D call: TRBD1 (6 bases). Trimming pared 7 bases from V and 1 base from J, leaving 17 bases between. The CDR3 covers 16 residues. CDR1 is SGHRS and CDR2 is YFSETQ in the germline V gene. DNA for the CDR3: TGCGCCAGCCAAGCTGGCGGACAGTGGAACACCGGGGAGCTGTTTTTT. It is translated as CASQAGGQWNTGELFF.

This clonotype turned up a few times. This chain uses TRBV29-1 with TRBJ2-7; 9 positions match TRBD2. The CDR3 runs to 14 residues. J gave up 1 base and V 7 bases, and 8 bases lay outside the gene matches. Germline CDR1 reads SQVTM; CDR2 reads ANQGSEA. CDR3 region: CSGWDSGSSYEQYF. The CDR3 DNA sequence: TGCAGCGGGTGGGATAGCGGGAGTTCCTACGAGCAGTACTTC.

This clonotype was detected a few times. This rearrangement joins TRBV2 to TRBJ2-2; perhaps TRBD2 as D (6 bases). The CDR3 is made up of 15 amino acids. CDR1 SNHLY and CDR2 FYNNEI come from the germline V gene. V was trimmed by 6 bases and J by 4 bases, leaving 15 bases between them. This CDR3 reads CASSEESSGTGELFF. The CDR3 nucleotides read TGTGCCAGCAGCGAGGAGAGTAGCGGCACCGGGGAGCTGTTTTTT.

This clonotype was seen at least ten times. The rearrangement links TRBV14 to TRBJ2-3; the D is unclear. The V and J ends lost 0 bases and 1 base respectively, with 14 bases between them. Germline values: CDR1 SGHDN, CDR2 FVKESK. The CDR3 contains 17 residues. CDR3 amino acids: CASSQDWESAGTDTQYF. CDR3 coding DNA: TGTGCCAGCAGCCAAGATTGGGAATCTGCGGGCACAGATACGCAGTATTTT.

This clonotype was seen many times. The chain couples TRBV20-1 to TRBJ1-1; TRBD1 agrees at 7 bases. Losses at the gene ends were 0 bases for V and 2 bases for J; bases not matched to a gene: 9. Germline V gene sequence: CDR1 DFQATT, CDR2 SNEGSKA (reference sequence). There are 16 residues in the CDR3. The CDR3 spells CSARDPRDRINTEAFF. CDR3 DNA sequence: TGCAGTGCTAGAGATCCCCGGGACAGAATTAACACTGAAGCTTTCTTT.

The sample holds many counts of this clonotype. The chain joins TRBV20-1 to TRBJ1-1; no definite D call. V was trimmed by 5 bases and J by 1 base, leaving 14 bases between them. The CDR3 consists of 14 residues. Germline CDR1 reads DFQATT; CDR2 reads SNEGSKA (reference sequence). The CDR3 sequence: CSAEVRGWNTEAFF. The CDR3 DNA reads as TGCAGTGCTGAAGTCCGAGGGTGGAACACTGAAGCTTTCTTT.

The V gene is TRBV30, the J gene TRBJ1-1; 7 bases line up with TRBD1. The CDR3 runs 16 residues. With V trimmed by 3 bases and J by 0 bases, 10 bases remained unmatched. Germline V lookup: CDR1 GTSNPN, CDR2 SVGIG (reference sequence). CDR3 protein: CAWRHPGRGMNTEAFF. The CDR3 DNA reads TGTGCCTGGAGGCACCCTGGCAGGGGGATGAACACTGAAGCTTTCTTT. Looking up the rest from reference TRBV30 and TRBJ1-1 gives the full variable domain: SQTIHQWPATLVQPVGSPLSLECTVEGTSNPNLYWYRQAAGRGLQLLFYSVGIGQISSEVPQNLSASRPQDRQFILSSKKLLLSDSGFYLCAWRHPGRGMNTEAFFGQGTRLTVV.

CDR3 coding DNA: TGCGCCAGCAGCTTGGTCCAGGGGGCTGACGAGCAGTACTTC. Its protein product is CASSLVQGADEQYF. The chain joins TRBV5-1 to TRBJ2-7; 8 bases fit TRBD1. CDR1 SGHRS and CDR2 YFSETQ come from the germline V gene. The CDR3 has 14 amino acids. The J segment lost 5 bases and the V segment lost 0 bases, leaving 4 bases of the junction unmatched.

The J gene is TRBJ1-2, the V gene TRBV28, with TRBD1 matching over 9 bases. Germline V gene data show CDR1 as MDHEN and CDR2 as SYDVKM. The CDR3 has 18 amino acids. The ends lost 2 bases at V and 8 bases at J; junction bases unmatched: 18. As DNA, the CDR3 is TGTGCCAGCAGTTTACCCTGGGAAGAGGGACAGGGTACTCTCGGCTACACCTTC. Translating gives CASSLPWEEGQGTLGYTF.

The V gene is TRBV12-3 or TRBV12-4, the J gene TRBJ2-5, with 8 nucleotides matching TRBD2. The trim removed 6 bases at V and 1 base at J, leaving 4 bases unmatched. The CDR3 length is 14 residues. CDR3 protein: CASRAGVFQETQYF. The CDR3 DNA reads as TGTGCCAGCAGAGCGGGAGTCTTCCAAGAGACCCAGTACTTC.

This chain uses TRBV4-2 with TRBJ1-4; the match to TRBD1 covers 7 bases. CDR3 length: 18 amino acids. V dropped 1 base and J dropped 2; count of bases not matched to a gene: 10. Germline lookup yields CDR1 LGHNA and CDR2 YNFKEQ. CDR3 coding DNA: TGTGCCAGCAGCCAAGCGGGACAGAGTCGAGTCACTAATGAAAAACTGTTTTTT. Translated: CASSQAGQSRVTNEKLFF.

This clonotype was counted many times. J is TRBJ1-1 and V is TRBV3-1, with 7 bases matching TRBD1. CDR1 is LGHDT and CDR2 is YNNKEL in the germline V gene (reference sequence). This CDR3 contains 15 residues. V gave up 3 bases and J gave up 1 base; unmatched junction bases: 5. Here the CDR3 reads CASSHSDRPNTEAFF. CDR3 bases: TGTGCCAGCAGCCATTCGGACAGGCCGAACACTGAAGCTTTCTTT.

This clonotype was counted ten times or more. The chain employs TRBV5-1 and TRBJ2-5; the D gene is possibly TRBD1 (5 bases). V was pared by 7 bases and J by 3 bases, with 13 bases between. From germline, CDR1 is SGHRS and CDR2 YFSETQ. The CDR3 is 13 residues long. CDR3 in DNA: TGCGCCAGCTCGGCACAAGGGGAAGAGACCCAGTACTTC. It translates to CASSAQGEETQYF.

This clonotype was observed many times. The CDR3 protein is CASSVPSTSGIKSEQFF. The CDR3 region has the DNA TGCGCCAGCAGCGTTCCCTCTACTAGCGGGATAAAGAGTGAGCAGTTCTTC. This chain joins TRBV10-1 and TRBJ2-1; 10 positions agree with TRBD2. The CDR3 runs 17 residues. Trimming removed 6 bases from V and 9 bases from J; junction bases left unmatched: 17. In germline, CDR1 is WNHNN, CDR2 SYGVQD (reference sequence).

V is TRBV20-1 and J is TRBJ1-5; TRBD1 matches 7 bases. Trimming took 6 bases from V and 3 from J; bases not matched to a gene: 5. The germline V gene has CDR1 DFQATT and CDR2 SNEGSKA (reference sequence). This CDR3 is built from 13 residues. Here the CDR3 reads CSAGGTDNQPQHF. The CDR3 DNA reads as TGCAGTGCGGGAGGGACAGACAATCAGCCCCAGCATTTT.

This clonotype was seen more than once but under ten times. The V and J genes are TRBV15 and TRBJ2-3; 9 nucleotides line up with TRBD2. V gave up 5 bases and J gave up 4 bases; unmatched junction bases: 13. This CDR3 has 17 residues. Germline V gene data show CDR1 as LNHNV and CDR2 as YYDKDF (reference sequence). The CDR3 DNA sequence: TGTGCCACCAGCCTCAGTCACCCGGCGGGGGGGTCAGATACGCAGTATTTT. Amino acids: CATSLSHPAGGSDTQYF. The whole variable domain, filled in from reference TRBV15 and TRBJ2-3, reads DAMVIQNPRYQVTQFGKPVTLSCSQTLNHNVMYWYQQKSSQAPKLLFHYYDKDFNNEADTPDNFQSRRPNTSFCFLDIRSPGLGDTAMYLCATSLSHPAGGSDTQYFGPGTRLTVL.

The chain joins TRBV20-1 to TRBJ2-2; no reliable D call. Trimming stripped 6 bases from V and 1 base from J, with 6 bases between. The CDR3 contains 12 residues. Germline V gene lookup returns CDR1 DFQATT and CDR2 SNEGSKA (reference sequence). The CDR3 spells CSAPGNTGELFF. CDR3 coding DNA: TGCAGTGCCCCGGGGAACACCGGGGAGCTGTTTTTT.

This clonotype was observed many times. The genes are TRBV3-1 and TRBJ1-2; TRBD1 aligns across 8 bases. There are 13 residues in the CDR3. CDR1 and CDR2 (germline): LGHDT, YNNKEL (reference sequence). V dropped 6 bases and J dropped 9; count of bases not matched to a gene: 9. The CDR3 DNA follows: TGTGCCAGCAGGGGCCGACAGGGGACACGCTACACCTTC. Residues: CASRGRQGTRYTF. Combining the CDR3 with reference TRBV3-1 and TRBJ1-2 gives the whole variable domain DTAVSQTPKYLVTQMGNDKSIKCEQNLGHDTMYWYKQDSKKFLKIMFSYNNKELIINETVPNRFSPKSPDKAHLNLHINSLELGDSAVYFCASRGRQGTRYTFGSGTRLTVV.

This clonotype has at least ten counts. The rearrangement joins TRBV11-1 to TRBJ2-6; 8 bases are a match to TRBD1. With V trimmed by 6 bases and J by 0 bases, 13 bases remained unmatched. This CDR3 comprises 19 residues. CDR1 SGHAT and CDR2 FQDESV come from the germline V gene (reference sequence). The CDR3 protein is CASRSMDRVAFSGANVLTF. The CDR3 nucleotides are TGTGCCAGCAGATCCATGGACAGGGTGGCCTTCTCTGGGGCCAACGTCCTGACTTTC.

Ten or more counts support this clonotype. V gene TRBV29-1 combines with J gene TRBJ1-1; 7 bases line up with TRBD1. V shed 7 bases, J shed 3 bases, and the junction held 2 bases outside the gene matches. The CDR3 extends over 11 amino acids. Germline V gene data show CDR1 as SQVTM and CDR2 as ANQGSEA. As DNA, the CDR3 is TGCAGCGCTGACAGGGACACTGAAGCTTTCTTT. This gives the protein CSADRDTEAFF.

This clonotype was detected only a few times. This chain links TRBV10-1 with TRBJ2-1; D ambiguous. This CDR3 spans 15 amino acids. Germline CDR1 WNHNN, CDR2 SYGVQD (reference sequence). Trimming stripped 4 bases from V and 0 bases from J, with 10 bases between. As DNA, the CDR3 is TGCGCCAGCAGTGCCGGAAGGAGCTCCTACAATGAGCAGTTCTTC. The encoded protein is CASSAGRSSYNEQFF.

This clonotype showed up many times. The chain joins TRBV7-8 to TRBJ2-1; 10 bases line up with TRBD2. The CDR3 is 18 residues long. Trimming cost V 1 base and J 4 bases; bases outside gene matches: 10. The germline gives CDR1 SGHVS, CDR2 FQNEAQ. Written as DNA, the CDR3 is TGTGCCAGCAGCTTAGGGAGAGGACTAGCGGACCCATACAATGAGCAGTTCTTC. Translated, it gives CASSLGRGLADPYNEQFF.